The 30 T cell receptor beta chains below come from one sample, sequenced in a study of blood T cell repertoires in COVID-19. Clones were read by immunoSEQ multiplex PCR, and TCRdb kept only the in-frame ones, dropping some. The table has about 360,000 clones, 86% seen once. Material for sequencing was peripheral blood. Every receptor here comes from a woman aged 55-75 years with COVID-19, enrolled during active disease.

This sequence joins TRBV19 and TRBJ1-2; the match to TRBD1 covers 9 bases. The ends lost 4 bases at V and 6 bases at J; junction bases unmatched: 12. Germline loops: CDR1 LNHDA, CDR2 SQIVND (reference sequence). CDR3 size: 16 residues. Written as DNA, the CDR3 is TGTGCCAGTAGTAGCCCCGGGACAGGGATGAAGGATGGCTACACCTTC. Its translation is CASSSPGTGMKDGYTF.

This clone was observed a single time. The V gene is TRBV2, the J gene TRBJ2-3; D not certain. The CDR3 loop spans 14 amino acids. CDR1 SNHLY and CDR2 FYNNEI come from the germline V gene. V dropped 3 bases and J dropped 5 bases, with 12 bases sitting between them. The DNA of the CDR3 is TGTGCCAGCAGTGAGCGAGCGATGGGAGATACGCAGTATTTT. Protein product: CASSERAMGDTQYF.

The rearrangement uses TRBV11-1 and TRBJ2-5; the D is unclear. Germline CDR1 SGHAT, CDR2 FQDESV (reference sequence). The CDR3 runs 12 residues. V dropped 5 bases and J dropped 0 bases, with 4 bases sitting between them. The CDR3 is CASSTDQETQYF. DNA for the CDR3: TGTGCCAGCAGCACGGACCAAGAGACCCAGTACTTC.

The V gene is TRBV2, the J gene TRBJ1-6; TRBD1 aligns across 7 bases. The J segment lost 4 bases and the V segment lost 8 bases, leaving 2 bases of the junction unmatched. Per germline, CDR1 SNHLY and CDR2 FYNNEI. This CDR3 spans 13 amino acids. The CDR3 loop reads CASLGQYNSPLHF. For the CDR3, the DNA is TGTGCCAGCTTGGGACAGTATAATTCACCCCTCCACTTT.

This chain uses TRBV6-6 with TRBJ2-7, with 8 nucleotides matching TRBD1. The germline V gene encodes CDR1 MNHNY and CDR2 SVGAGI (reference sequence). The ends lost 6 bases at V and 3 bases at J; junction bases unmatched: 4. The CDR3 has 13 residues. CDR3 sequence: CASRPTGGYEQYF. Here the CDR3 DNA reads TGTGCCAGCAGACCCACAGGGGGCTACGAGCAGTACTTC.

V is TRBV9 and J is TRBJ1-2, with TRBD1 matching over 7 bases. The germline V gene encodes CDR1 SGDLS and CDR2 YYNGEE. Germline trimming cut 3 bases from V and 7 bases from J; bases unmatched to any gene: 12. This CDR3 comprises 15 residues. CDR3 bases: TGTGCCAGCAGCGAACCTCCAACAGGGGTATCTGGCTACACCTTC. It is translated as CASSEPPTGVSGYTF.

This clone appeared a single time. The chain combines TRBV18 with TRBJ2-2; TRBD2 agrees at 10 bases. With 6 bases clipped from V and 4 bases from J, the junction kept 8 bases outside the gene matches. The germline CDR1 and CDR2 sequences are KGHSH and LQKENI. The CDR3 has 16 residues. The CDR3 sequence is CASSVVPSGGTGELFF. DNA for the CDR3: TGTGCCAGCTCCGTAGTTCCTAGCGGGGGCACCGGGGAGCTGTTTTTT. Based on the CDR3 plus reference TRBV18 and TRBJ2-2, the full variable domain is NAGVMQNPRHLVRRRGQEARLRCSPMKGHSHVYWYRQLPEEGLKFMVYLQKENIIDESGMPKERFSAEFPKEGPSILRIQQVVRGDSAAYFCASSVVPSGGTGELFFGEGSRLTVL.

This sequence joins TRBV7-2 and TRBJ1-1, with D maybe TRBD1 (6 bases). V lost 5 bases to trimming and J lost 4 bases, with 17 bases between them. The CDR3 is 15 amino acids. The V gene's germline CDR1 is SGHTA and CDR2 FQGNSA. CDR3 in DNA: TGTGCCAGCAGCCGGGGACAAGGGAGGGCCACTGAAGCTTTCTTT. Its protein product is CASSRGQGRATEAFF. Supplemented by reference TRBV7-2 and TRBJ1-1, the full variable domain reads GAGVSQSPSNKVTEKGKDVELRCDPISGHTALYWYRQSLGQGLEFLIYFQGNSAPDKSGLPSDRFSAERTGGSVSTLTIQRTQQEDSAVYLCASSRGQGRATEAFFGQGTRLTVV.

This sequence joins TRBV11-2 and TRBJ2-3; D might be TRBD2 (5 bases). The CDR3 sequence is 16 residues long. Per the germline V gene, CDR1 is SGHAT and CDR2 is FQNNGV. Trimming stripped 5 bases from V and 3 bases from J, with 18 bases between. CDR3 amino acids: CASSTRTESRTDTQYF. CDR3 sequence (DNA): TGTGCCAGCAGCACGAGGACTGAAAGTCGAACAGATACGCAGTATTTT.

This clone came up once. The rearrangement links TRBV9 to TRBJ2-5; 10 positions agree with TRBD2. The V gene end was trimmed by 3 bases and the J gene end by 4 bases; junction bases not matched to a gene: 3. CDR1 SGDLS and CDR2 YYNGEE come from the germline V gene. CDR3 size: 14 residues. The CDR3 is CASSAGTSVETQYF. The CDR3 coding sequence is TGTGCCAGCAGCGCCGGGACTAGCGTAGAGACCCAGTACTTC.

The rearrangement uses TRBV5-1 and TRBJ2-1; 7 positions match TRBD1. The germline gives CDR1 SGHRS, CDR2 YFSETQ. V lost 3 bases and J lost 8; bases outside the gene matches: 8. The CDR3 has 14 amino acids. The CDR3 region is CASSSRQGRHEQFF. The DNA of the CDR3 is TGCGCCAGCAGCTCCCGACAGGGCAGGCATGAGCAGTTCTTC.

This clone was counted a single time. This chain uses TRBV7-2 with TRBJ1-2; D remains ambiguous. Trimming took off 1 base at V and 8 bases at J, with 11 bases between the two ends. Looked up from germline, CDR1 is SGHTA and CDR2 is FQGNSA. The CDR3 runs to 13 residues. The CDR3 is CASSLVGDRGYTF. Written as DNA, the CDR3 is TGTGCCAGCAGCTTAGTGGGAGATAGAGGCTACACCTTC.

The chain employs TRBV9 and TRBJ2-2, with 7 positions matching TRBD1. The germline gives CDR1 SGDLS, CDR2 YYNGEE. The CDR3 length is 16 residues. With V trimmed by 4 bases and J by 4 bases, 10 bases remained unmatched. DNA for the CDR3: TGTGCCAGCAGCCCACTTGGACAGGCGAGCACCGGGGAGCTGTTTTTT. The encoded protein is CASSPLGQASTGELFF.

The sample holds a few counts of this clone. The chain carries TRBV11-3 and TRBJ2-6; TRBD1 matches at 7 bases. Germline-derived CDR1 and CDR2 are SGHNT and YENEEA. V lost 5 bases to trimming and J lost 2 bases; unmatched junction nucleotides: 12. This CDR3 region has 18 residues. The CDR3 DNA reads TGTGCCAGCAGCGCTGGGACAGACCCCGTCCCTGGGGCCAACGTCCTGACTTTC. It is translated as CASSAGTDPVPGANVLTF.

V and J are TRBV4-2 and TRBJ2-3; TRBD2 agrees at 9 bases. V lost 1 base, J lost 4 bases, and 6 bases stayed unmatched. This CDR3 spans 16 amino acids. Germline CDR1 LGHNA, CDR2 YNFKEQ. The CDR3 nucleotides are TGTGCCAGCAGCCAAGGGTCTAGCGGGGTTGCAGATACGCAGTATTTT. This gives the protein CASSQGSSGVADTQYF.

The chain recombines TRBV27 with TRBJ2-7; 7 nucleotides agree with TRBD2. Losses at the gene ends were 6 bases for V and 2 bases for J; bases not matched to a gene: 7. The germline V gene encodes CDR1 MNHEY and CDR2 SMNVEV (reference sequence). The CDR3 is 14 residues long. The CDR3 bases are TGTGCCAGCAGCAGGGCAGGACTAGCCTACGAGCAGTACTTC. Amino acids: CASSRAGLAYEQYF.

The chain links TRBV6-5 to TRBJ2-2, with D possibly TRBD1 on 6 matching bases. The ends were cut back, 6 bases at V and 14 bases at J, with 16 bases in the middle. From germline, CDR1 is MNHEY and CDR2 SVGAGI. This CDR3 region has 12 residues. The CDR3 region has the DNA TGTGCCAGCAGCGCCGACAGGCCTCAACTGTTTTTT. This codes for CASSADRPQLFF.

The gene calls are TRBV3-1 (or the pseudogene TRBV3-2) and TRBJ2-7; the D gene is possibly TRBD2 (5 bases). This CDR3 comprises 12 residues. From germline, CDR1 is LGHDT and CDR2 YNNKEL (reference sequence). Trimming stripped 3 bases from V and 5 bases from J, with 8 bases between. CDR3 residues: CASSHEGDEQYF. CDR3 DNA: TGTGCCAGCAGCCACGAGGGCGACGAGCAGTACTTC.

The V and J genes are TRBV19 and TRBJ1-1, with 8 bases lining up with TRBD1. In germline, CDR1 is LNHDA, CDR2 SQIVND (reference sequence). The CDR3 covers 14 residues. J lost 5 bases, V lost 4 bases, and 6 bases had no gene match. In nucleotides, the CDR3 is TGTGCCAGTAGTACTGGGACAGGTGGGACTGAAGCTTTCTTT. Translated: CASSTGTGGTEAFF.

Here the CDR3 DNA reads TGTGCCAGCAGCGGAGGGAGTGTCTTTAACTATGGCTACACCTTC. This gives the protein CASSGGSVFNYGYTF. The V and J genes are TRBV4-2 and TRBJ1-2; no reliable D call. There are 15 residues in the CDR3. Germline assignment: CDR1 LGHNA and CDR2 YNFKEQ. V dropped 5 bases and J dropped 1 base, with 14 bases sitting between them.

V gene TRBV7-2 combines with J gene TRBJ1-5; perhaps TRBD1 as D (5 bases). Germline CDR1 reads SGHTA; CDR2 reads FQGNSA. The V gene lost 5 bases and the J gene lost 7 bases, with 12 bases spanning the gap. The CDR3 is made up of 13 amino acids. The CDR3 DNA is TGTGCCAGCAGCGGGGGGGAGGGCCAGCCCCAGCATTTT. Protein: CASSGGEGQPQHF.

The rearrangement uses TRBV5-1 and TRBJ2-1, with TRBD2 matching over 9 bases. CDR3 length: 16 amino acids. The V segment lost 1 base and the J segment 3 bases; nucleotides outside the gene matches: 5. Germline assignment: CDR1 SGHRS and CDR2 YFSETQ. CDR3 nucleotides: TGCGCCAGCAGCTTGCTCTCTAGCGGGGACTACAATGAGCAGTTCTTC. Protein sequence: CASSLLSSGDYNEQFF. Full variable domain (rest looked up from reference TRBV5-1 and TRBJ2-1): KAGVTQTPRYLIKTRGQQVTLSCSPISGHRSVSWYQQTPGQGLQFLFEYFSETQRNKGNFPGRFSGRQFSNSRSEMNVSTLELGDSALYLCASSLLSSGDYNEQFFGPGTRLTVL.

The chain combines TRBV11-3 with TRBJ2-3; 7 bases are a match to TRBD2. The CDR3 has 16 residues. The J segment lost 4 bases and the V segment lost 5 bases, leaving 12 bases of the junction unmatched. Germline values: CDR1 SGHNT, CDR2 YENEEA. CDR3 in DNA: TGTGCCAGCAGCCCAGGAAGGACTAGTCAAGCAGATACGCAGTATTTT. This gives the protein CASSPGRTSQADTQYF.

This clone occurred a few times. The CDR3 region is CAWSLSVSEGPQHF. Written as DNA, the CDR3 is TGTGCCTGGAGTTTGAGTGTTTCGGAGGGGCCCCAGCATTTT. The chain links TRBV30 to TRBJ1-5; D is ambiguous. CDR1 and CDR2 (germline): GTSNPN, SVGIG (reference sequence). The CDR3 is 14 residues long. V was clipped by 2 bases and J by 9 bases, with 17 bases between them.

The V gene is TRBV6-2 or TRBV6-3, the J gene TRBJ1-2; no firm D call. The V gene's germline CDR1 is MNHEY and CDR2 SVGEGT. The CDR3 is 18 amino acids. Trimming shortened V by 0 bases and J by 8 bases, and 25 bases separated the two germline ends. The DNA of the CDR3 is TGTGCCAGCAGTTACTCGACCGGGAATTCTGGTGTTGGTCCGGGCTACACCTTC. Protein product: CASSYSTGNSGVGPGYTF.

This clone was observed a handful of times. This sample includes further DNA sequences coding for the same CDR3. The chain's CDR3 is CASSATGGNEKLFF. The CDR3 bases are TGTGCCAGCAGCGCGACAGGAGGAAATGAAAAACTGTTTTTT. The chain employs TRBV9 and TRBJ1-4; possible D gene TRBD1, 6 bases. V lost 3 bases and J lost 5, with 11 bases in between. The length of the CDR3 is 14 residues. CDR1 is SGDLS, CDR2 YYNGEE, per germline.

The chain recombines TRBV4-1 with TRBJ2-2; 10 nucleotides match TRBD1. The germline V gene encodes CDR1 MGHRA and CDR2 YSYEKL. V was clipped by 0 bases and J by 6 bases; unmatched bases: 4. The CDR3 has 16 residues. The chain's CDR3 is CASSQDRQGASGELFF. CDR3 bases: TGCGCCAGCAGCCAAGATAGACAGGGGGCGTCCGGGGAGCTGTTTTTT.

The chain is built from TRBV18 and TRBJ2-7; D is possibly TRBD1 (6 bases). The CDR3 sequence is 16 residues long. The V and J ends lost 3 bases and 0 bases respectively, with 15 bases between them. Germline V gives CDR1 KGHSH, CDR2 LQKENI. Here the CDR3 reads CASSPPGHSSSYEQYF. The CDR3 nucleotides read TGTGCCAGCTCACCGCCGGGACACTCGAGCTCCTACGAGCAGTACTTC.

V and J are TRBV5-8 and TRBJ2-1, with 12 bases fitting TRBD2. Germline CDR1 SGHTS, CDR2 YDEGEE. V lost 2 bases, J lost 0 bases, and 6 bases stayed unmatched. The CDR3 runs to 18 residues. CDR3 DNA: TGTGCCAGCAGCTTTTTTAGGACTAGCGGGGACTCCTACAATGAGCAGTTCTTC. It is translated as CASSFFRTSGDSYNEQFF.

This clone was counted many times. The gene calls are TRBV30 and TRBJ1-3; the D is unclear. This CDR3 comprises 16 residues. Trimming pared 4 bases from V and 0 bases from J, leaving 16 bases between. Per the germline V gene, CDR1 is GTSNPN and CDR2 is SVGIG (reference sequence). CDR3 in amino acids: CAWKPLASTSGNTIYF. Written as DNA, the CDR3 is TGTGCCTGGAAACCCCTGGCCTCAACCTCTGGAAACACCATATATTTT.